A single T cell receptor (beta chain) is shown here with its context. Its antigen remains unknown. This specimen belongs to a study of a mutant IDH1 vaccine in newly diagnosed glioma. Overall study context: Males made up roughly 62% and females about 40% of treated patients, whose mean age was 40.4 years. Radiotherapy, temozolomide, or both had been given previously, and both were given to most. Study-level findings and limits: Apparently, pseudoprogression bore no relation to changes among the top peripheral T cell clonotypes. Researchers report vaccine-induced immune responses in about 94% of patients.

Time point meaning: baseline, week 1 (first vaccination visit). Described treatment: pre-vaccination baseline after standard-of-care therapy. Germline-derived CDR1 and CDR2 are SNHLY and FYNNEI. CDR3 length: 13 residues. Losses at the gene ends were 3 bases for V and 5 bases for J; bases not matched to a gene: 3. Data came from immunoSEQ multiplex PCR; TCRdb stores just in-frame clones and leaves some out. This table has nearly 70,000 clones, 79% appearing once. The chain recombines TRBV2 with TRBJ1-1; TRBD1 agrees at 7 bases. The TCR sequence derives from a man aged 50-59 years with glioma. This sample comprised PBMCs, obtained from a glioma patient treated with radiotherapy, temozolomide or both. CDR3 amino acids: CASSEGRGTEAFF. The CDR3 DNA sequence: TGTGCCAGCAGTGAGGGCAGGGGGACTGAAGCTTTCTTT.